This section outlines one TCR beta chain sequence together with its context. Its antigen is still unknown. In germline, CDR1 is LNHNV, CDR2 YYDKDF (reference sequence). With V trimmed by 0 bases and J by 3 bases, 11 bases remained unmatched. The CDR3 length is 18 residues. This sample stems from a study of PD-1 blockade in classical Hodgkin lymphoma. Notes on the study in general: Complete responders had baseline diversity similar to newly diagnosed patients. Reports indicated that newly diagnosed patients had lower baseline TCR diversity than healthy donors did.

With no exception, relapse followed autologous stem cell transplantation in all patients, and brentuximab vedotin exposure varied. Best response was recorded as complete response, partial response or progressive disease. The assay was immunoSEQ multiplex PCR, and TCRdb's table has in-frame clones only and misses some. The data show approximately 84,000 clones, with roughly 89% seen just once and around 20% held by the top ten. V usage is TRBV15 and J usage is TRBJ2-1; TRBD2 aligns across 7 bases. The sequencing here drew on peripheral blood mononuclear cells (PBMCs), taken at baseline. The receptor's source is a human donor with classical Hodgkin lymphoma. CDR3 residues: CATSRDVDRDYLYNEQFF. The CDR3 nucleotides read TGTGCCACCAGCAGAGACGTCGACCGGGACTACCTCTACAATGAGCAGTTCTTC.